The T cell receptor beta chain described here comes from a study of blood T cell repertoires in COVID-19. Study information: Sites in the United States, Italy and Spain provided acute and convalescent COVID-19 samples. In each case, the material was cDNA or gDNA derived from T cells, B-cell-depleted T cells, or PBMCs.

Germline CDR1 reads GTSNPN; CDR2 reads SVGIG (reference sequence). The germline V and J ends were trimmed by 2 bases and 2 bases, with 16 bases remaining between them. The CDR3 has 15 amino acids. Generated by immunoSEQ multiplex PCR, the TCRdb table keeps only in-frame clones and is missing some. The data contain about 520,000 clones, roughly 85% of them singletons. The gene calls are TRBV30 and TRBJ2-7; TRBD1 might be the D (6 bases). This clonotype originated in a human donor in a cohort sampled during active COVID-19. Sequencing was done on a sample of peripheral blood. The DNA of the CDR3 is TGTGCCTGGAGTTACGGGACACCGGAAACCTACGAGCAGTACTTC. Residues: CAWSYGTPETYEQYF.